This T cell receptor beta chain was sequenced in a study of beta chain features in type 1 diabetes. Overall study findings and caveats: Because the template was cDNA, high-expressing cells might be over-represented. In every one of the four CD4+ subsets, TCRB CDR3s were moderately but significantly shorter in Type 1 diabetes patients.

On this clone itself: What it recognizes is unknown.

The authors reverse transcribed all of the isolated RNA, so sequencing captured expressed TCRB transcripts. Some clones are missing from TCRdb's copy, which holds only in-frame ones; the method was immunoSEQ multiplex PCR. The top ten hold roughly 0.048% of the sample, which has roughly 250,000 clones, 55% to 70% seen once. There are 15 residues in the CDR3. V was clipped by 4 bases and J by 0 bases, with 14 bases between them. Germline CDR1 is SGDLS and CDR2 is YYNGEE. V is TRBV9 and J is TRBJ2-7; D is possibly TRBD2 (6 bases). Material: naive CD4+ T cells from blood. The sequence was collected from a man aged 25-40 years in good health. The CDR3 DNA follows: TGTGCCAGCAGCCTGGGACTTCCGAGCTCCTACGAGCAGTACTTC. It yields the protein CASSLGLPSSYEQYF.